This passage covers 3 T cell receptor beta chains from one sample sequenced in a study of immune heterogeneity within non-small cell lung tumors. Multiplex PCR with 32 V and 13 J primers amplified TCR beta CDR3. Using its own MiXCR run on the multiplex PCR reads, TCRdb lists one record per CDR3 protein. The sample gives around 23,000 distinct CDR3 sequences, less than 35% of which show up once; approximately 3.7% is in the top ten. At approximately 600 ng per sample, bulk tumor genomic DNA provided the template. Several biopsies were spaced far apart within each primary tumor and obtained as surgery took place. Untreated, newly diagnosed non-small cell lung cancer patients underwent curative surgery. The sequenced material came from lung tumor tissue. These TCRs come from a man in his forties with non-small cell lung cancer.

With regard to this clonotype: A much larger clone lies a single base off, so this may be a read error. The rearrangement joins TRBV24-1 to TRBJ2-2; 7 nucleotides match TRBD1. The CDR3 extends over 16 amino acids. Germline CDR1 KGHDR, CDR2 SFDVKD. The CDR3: CATSDSTGKYTVELFF. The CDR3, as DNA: TGTGCCACCAGTGACTCGACAGGGAAATACACCGTGGAGCTGTTTTTT.

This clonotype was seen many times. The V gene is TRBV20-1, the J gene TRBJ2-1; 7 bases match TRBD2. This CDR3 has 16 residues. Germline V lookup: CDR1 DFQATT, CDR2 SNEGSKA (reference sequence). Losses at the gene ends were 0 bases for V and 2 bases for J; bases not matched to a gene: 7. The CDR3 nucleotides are TGCAGTGCTAGAGATCTAGAACGGGGGGCCTACAATGAGCAGTTCTTC. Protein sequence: CSARDLERGAYNEQFF.

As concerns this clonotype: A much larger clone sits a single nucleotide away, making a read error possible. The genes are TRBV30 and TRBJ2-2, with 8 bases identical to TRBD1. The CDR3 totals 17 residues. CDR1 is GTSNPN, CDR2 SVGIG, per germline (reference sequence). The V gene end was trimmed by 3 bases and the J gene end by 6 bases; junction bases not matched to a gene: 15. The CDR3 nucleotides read TGTGCCTGGAGCATTAGGTTTAGGACAGGGCGTCCCGGGGAGCTGTTTTTT. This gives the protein CAWSIRFRTGRPGELFF.